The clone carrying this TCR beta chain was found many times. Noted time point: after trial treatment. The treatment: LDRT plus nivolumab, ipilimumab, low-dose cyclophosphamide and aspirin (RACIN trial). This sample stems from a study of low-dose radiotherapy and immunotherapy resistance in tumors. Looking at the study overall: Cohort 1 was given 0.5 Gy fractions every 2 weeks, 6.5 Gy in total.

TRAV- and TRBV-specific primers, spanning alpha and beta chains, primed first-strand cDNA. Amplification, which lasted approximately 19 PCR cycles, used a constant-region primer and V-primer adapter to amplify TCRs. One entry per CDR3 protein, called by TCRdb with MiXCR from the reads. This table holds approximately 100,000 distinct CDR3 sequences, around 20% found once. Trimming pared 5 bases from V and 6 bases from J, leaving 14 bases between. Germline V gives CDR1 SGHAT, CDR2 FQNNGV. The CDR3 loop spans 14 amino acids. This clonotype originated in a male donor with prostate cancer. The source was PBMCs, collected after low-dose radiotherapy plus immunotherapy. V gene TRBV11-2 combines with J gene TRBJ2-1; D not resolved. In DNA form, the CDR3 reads TGTGCCAGCAGCCCCTGGCTAGGCCCCAATGAGCAGTTCTTC. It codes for CASSPWLGPNEQFF.